The present T cell receptor beta chain was sequenced within a study of vaccination and CD4 T cells after COVID-19. Study in general: Two of the convalescents were Hispanic, and convalescents were six males and four females.

CDR1 SQVTM and CDR2 ANQGSEA come from the germline V gene. The CDR3 covers 11 residues. TCRdb analysed the PCR reads with MiXCR anew, one entry per CDR3 protein. The sample yields approximately 19,000 distinct CDR3 sequences, around 62% seen once. Overall study results and limits: For SARS-CoV-2-reactive clonotypes, the median went from about 20 to 38, a nonsignificant increase.

This clonotype showed up just a few times. The antigen is undetermined. The TCR comes from a human donor who had recovered from COVID-19. V usage is TRBV29-1 and J usage is TRBJ1-2; TRBD1 might be the D (5 bases). The material sequenced was CD4+ T cells from blood, taken before SARS-CoV-2 vaccination. The CDR3 coding sequence is TGCAGGGGAGGGGATATCTATGGCTACACCTTC. It specifies CRGGDIYGYTF.